A single sample is the source of the 18 T cell receptor beta chains below, sequenced in a study of T cell changes during pregnancy in multiple sclerosis. Some clones are missing from TCRdb's copy, which holds only in-frame ones; the method was immunoSEQ multiplex PCR. The table includes 90,000 to 95,000 clones, approximately 90% detected once. The input for sequencing was peripheral blood, taken before pregnancy. The receptors come from a female donor with multiple sclerosis, enrolled in a pregnancy study.

This sequence joins TRBV10-3 and TRBJ1-2, with D possibly matching TRBD1 (5 bases). CDR1 and CDR2 (germline): ENHRY, SYGVKD. V gave up 3 bases and J gave up 4 bases, with 15 bases separating them. The CDR3 length is 15 residues. The DNA for the CDR3 is TGTGCCATCAGTGACCCTCAGGGATTCGCCTATGGCTACACCTTC. Its translation: CAISDPQGFAYGYTF.

This chain uses TRBV7-2 with TRBJ2-3; maybe TRBD1 (6 bases). V was clipped by 4 bases and J by 6 bases, with 14 bases between them. The CDR3 spans 14 residues. Germline V CDR1 and CDR2: SGHTA, FQGNSA. CDR3 bases: TGTGCCAGCAGCTCCTTGCACACAGGGGATACGCAGTATTTT. The encoded protein is CASSSLHTGDTQYF.

This clone has only one observation. J is TRBJ1-5 and V is TRBV4-1, with 7 nucleotides matching TRBD1. Germline CDR1 MGHRA, CDR2 YSYEKL. The length of the CDR3 is 15 residues. The J segment lost 4 bases and the V segment lost 4 bases, leaving 7 bases of the junction unmatched. Here the CDR3 reads CASSLQGQDNQPQHF. The DNA for the CDR3 is TGCGCCAGCAGCCTCCAAGGACAGGATAATCAGCCCCAGCATTTT.

V usage is TRBV2 and J usage is TRBJ1-4, with 10 bases that match TRBD1. This CDR3 comprises 15 residues. The ends lost 6 bases at V and 7 bases at J; junction bases unmatched: 8. CDR1 is SNHLY and CDR2 is FYNNEI in the germline V gene. DNA for the CDR3: TGTGCCAGCAGCCCGACAGGGGGCTGGGGTGAAAAACTGTTTTTT. It encodes CASSPTGGWGEKLFF. Complete variable domain (other parts from reference TRBV2 and TRBJ1-4): EPEVTQTPSHQVTQMGQEVILRCVPISNHLYFYWYRQILGQKVEFLVSFYNNEISEKSEIFDDQFSVERPDGSNFTLKIRSTKLEDSAMYFCASSPTGGWGEKLFFGSGTQLSVL.

The J gene is TRBJ2-4, the V gene TRBV18, with a weak D call TRBD1 (6 bases). CDR3 length: 15 amino acids. V lost 2 bases and J 1 base, leaving 9 bases between the germline ends. From germline, CDR1 is KGHSH and CDR2 LQKENI. CDR3 amino acids: CASSPEQGAKNIQYF. CDR3 DNA: TGTGCCAGCTCACCAGAGCAGGGGGCCAAAAACATTCAGTACTTC.

This chain links TRBV7-2 with TRBJ1-2; D not resolved. Germline V CDR1 and CDR2: SGHTA, FQGNSA. V shed 5 bases and J shed 4 bases, with 14 bases lying between them. CDR3 size: 14 residues. The CDR3 is CASSRTASGYGYTF. The CDR3 coding sequence is TGTGCCAGCAGCCGAACCGCTTCGGGCTATGGCTACACCTTC.

This chain links TRBV5-4 with TRBJ2-7, with D uncertain. Trimming removed 0 bases at V and 4 bases at J, with 8 bases between. CDR1 is SGHNT, CDR2 YYREEE, per germline (reference sequence). This CDR3 spans 13 amino acids. CDR3 amino acids: CASSLAVSYEQYF. CDR3 sequence (DNA): TGTGCCAGCAGCTTGGCCGTCTCGTACGAGCAGTACTTC.

The chain links TRBV5-1 to TRBJ2-3; possibly TRBD2 for D (6 bases). The CDR3 runs to 14 residues. V was pared by 5 bases and J by 0 bases, with 10 bases between. The germline V gene has CDR1 SGHRS and CDR2 YFSETQ. The CDR3 DNA reads as TGCGCCAGCAGAAAACTAGCCAGCACAGATACGCAGTATTTT. This encodes CASRKLASTDTQYF.

The V call is TRBV9, the J call TRBJ1-6; TRBD1 is a possible D gene (5 bases). Germline lookup yields CDR1 SGDLS and CDR2 YYNGEE. V lost 5 bases and J 9 bases, leaving 18 bases between the germline ends. CDR3 length: 15 residues. The CDR3 coding sequence is TGTGCCAGCAGAGAGGAGGGACCAGGCGGTTCACCCCTCCACTTT. This encodes CASREEGPGGSPLHF.

This chain connects TRBV9 to TRBJ1-4, with a tentative D call TRBD1 (5 bases). The CDR3 covers 14 residues. From germline, CDR1 is SGDLS and CDR2 YYNGEE. Trimming pared 2 bases from V and 4 bases from J, leaving 9 bases between. CDR3 coding DNA: TGTGCCAGCAGCGTCGACAGCGATAATGAAAAACTGTTTTTT. Translated: CASSVDSDNEKLFF. The full variable domain, in which reference TRBV9 and TRBJ1-4 provide the parts outside the CDR3, is DSGVTQTPKHLITATGQRVTLRCSPRSGDLSVYWYQQSLDQGLQFLIQYYNGEERAKGNILERFSAQQFPDLHSELNLSSLELGDSALYFCASSVDSDNEKLFFGSGTQLSVL.

CDR3: CASSLSGTPLTNEKLFF. In DNA form, the CDR3 reads TGTGCCAGTAGTCTAAGTGGGACTCCTCTAACTAATGAAAAACTGTTTTTT. The chain uses TRBV19 and TRBJ1-4; D perhaps matches TRBD1 (5 bases). The CDR3 has 17 amino acids. Trimming stripped 5 bases from V and 1 base from J, with 17 bases between. Germline CDR1 and CDR2: LNHDA and SQIVND (reference sequence).

The chain carries TRBV7-9 and TRBJ2-2; D is ambiguous. The CDR3 has 12 residues. Germline values: CDR1 SEHNR, CDR2 FQNEAQ (reference sequence). The V end was cut by 5 bases, the J end by 6 bases, with 7 bases between. The CDR3 here is CASSPLSGELFF. The CDR3 DNA reads as TGTGCCAGCAGCCCGCTATCCGGGGAGCTGTTTTTT.

The gene calls are TRBV7-8 and TRBJ2-1; a possible D gene is TRBD1 (5 bases). Germline V lookup: CDR1 SGHVS, CDR2 FQNEAQ. This CDR3 contains 16 residues. The V end was cut by 3 bases, the J end by 1 base, with 13 bases between. CDR3 sequence (DNA): TGTGCCAGCAGCTTCCCACAGGCCGCATCCTACAATGAGCAGTTCTTC. Amino acid sequence: CASSFPQAASYNEQFF.

The rearrangement links TRBV6-8 to TRBJ2-7; 8 bases fit TRBD1. Germline lookup yields CDR1 MNHGY and CDR2 SAAAGT. V trimming: 6 bases; J trimming: 4 bases; junction bases outside the gene matches: 5. CDR3 length: 13 residues. The CDR3 loop is CASRPDRVYEQYF. DNA of the CDR3: TGTGCCAGCAGACCGGACAGGGTTTACGAGCAGTACTTC.

The V gene is TRBV2, the J gene TRBJ2-5, with TRBD2 identical over 11 bases. V lost 5 bases, J lost 5 bases, and 7 bases stayed unmatched. There are 15 residues in the CDR3. The germline V gene has CDR1 SNHLY and CDR2 FYNNEI. DNA of the CDR3: TGTGCCAGCAGTTTTGGGACTAGCGGCCGTGAGACCCAGTACTTC. This gives the protein CASSFGTSGRETQYF.

The rearrangement uses TRBV5-5 and TRBJ2-7; 7 bases fit TRBD1. The CDR3 has 14 amino acids. The germline V gene has CDR1 SGHKS and CDR2 YYEKEE (reference sequence). The V and J ends lost 0 bases and 2 bases, in that order; junction bases with no gene match: 2. CDR3 coding DNA: TGTGCCAGCAGCTTGGAGGGACAGCCCTACGAGCAGTACTTC. Its translation: CASSLEGQPYEQYF.

The rearrangement uses TRBV15 and TRBJ1-4; 7 nucleotides align to TRBD1. Germline-derived CDR1 and CDR2 are LNHNV and YYDKDF (reference sequence). J lost 3 bases, V lost 1 base, and 2 bases had no gene match. The CDR3 covers 15 residues. This CDR3 reads CATSRVGTANEKLFF. For the CDR3, the DNA is TGTGCCACCAGCAGAGTCGGGACAGCTAATGAAAAACTGTTTTTT.

The chain combines TRBV18 with TRBJ1-1; 9 nucleotides line up with TRBD1. CDR3 length equals 13 residues. Germline V lookup: CDR1 KGHSH, CDR2 LQKENI. V lost 4 bases to trimming and J lost 11 bases; unmatched junction nucleotides: 8. The DNA for the CDR3 is TGTGCCAGCTCACTGGGGACAGGGCGAGGGGCTTTCTTT. Protein product: CASSLGTGRGAFF.